This entry features one TCR beta chain sequence. Antigen: not known. The authors used approximately 600 ng of bulk tumor genomic DNA per sample as template. Several spatially distant biopsies were obtained per primary tumor intraoperatively. These patients got curative surgery after being newly diagnosed with untreated non-small cell lung cancer. It was newly diagnosed non-small cell lung cancer patients having surgery with curative intent who served as donors. This specimen belongs to a study of immune heterogeneity within non-small cell lung tumors. Study-level background: Histology included 4 squamous cell carcinomas, some ten non-squamous carcinomas and 1 unspecified tumor.

Study findings and constraints: Multiple tumor sites within a patient showed recurrence of identical dominant CDR3 beta clonotypes; site-unique high-frequency clones were present as well. Local T-cell clonality correlated moderately but significantly with local tumor mutational burden (R 0.3 to 0.35).

The length of the CDR3 is 12 residues. CDR1 DFQATT and CDR2 SNEGSKA come from the germline V gene (reference sequence). V was pared by 3 bases and J by 6 bases, with 6 bases between. TCR beta CDR3 amplification used multiplex PCR with 32 V and 13 J primers. TCRdb processed the multiplex PCR reads anew with MiXCR; each CDR3 protein has one entry. There are 9,000 to 13,000 distinct CDR3 sequences in the sample; roughly 26% occur only once, and roughly 13% lies in the top ten. The TCR was taken from a man aged 45 to 65 with non-small cell lung cancer. The specimen was lung tumor tissue. The V call is TRBV20-1, the J call TRBJ1-6, with no clear D. The CDR3 spells CSASWPNSPLHF. The CDR3 nucleotides read TGCAGTGCTAGCTGGCCTAATTCACCCCTCCACTTT.